The 29 T cell receptor beta chains below all came from one sample that was sequenced in a study of cytomegalovirus exposure and HLA in healthy donors. 13 Jbeta primers and 60 Vbeta primers were used for the PCR. The protocol was immunoSEQ multiplex PCR, while the TCRdb copy is restricted to in-frame clones and leaves out a portion. The sample carries roughly 180,000 clones, 75% to 85% recorded once. The sequencing sample was made of PBMCs. The receptors derive from a woman aged 45-59 years in good health and CMV-seropositive.

V gene TRBV7-9 combines with J gene TRBJ2-7; 9 nucleotides agree with TRBD1. Germline V gene data show CDR1 as SEHNR and CDR2 as FQNEAQ (reference sequence). The CDR3 is 15 residues long. The trim removed 4 bases at V and 3 bases at J, leaving 7 bases unmatched. The CDR3 spells CASSSQAGQGYEQYF. The CDR3 coding sequence is TGTGCCAGCAGCTCGCAGGCGGGACAGGGCTACGAGCAGTACTTC.

The gene calls are TRBV6-5 and TRBJ1-6; no clear D gene. CDR1 is MNHEY, CDR2 SVGAGI, per germline. V lost 2 bases to trimming and J lost 8 bases, with 13 bases between them. The CDR3 has 15 amino acids. CDR3 region: CASSYGRVRDSPLHF. DNA of the CDR3: TGTGCCAGCAGTTACGGTCGGGTCCGGGATTCACCCCTCCACTTT.

Details on this clone: This same CDR3 is encoded by further DNA sequences in the sample. This chain uses TRBV6-1 with TRBJ1-2, with TRBD1 as a possible D gene (6 bases). The germline V gene has CDR1 MNHNS and CDR2 SASEGT. V lost 3 bases, J lost 5 bases, and 7 bases lay in between. The CDR3 length is 12 residues. This chain's CDR3 is CASSEDSYGYTF. The CDR3, as DNA: TGTGCCAGCAGTGAGGACAGTTATGGCTACACCTTC.

The V call is TRBV6-5, the J call TRBJ1-6; D remains unclear. CDR1 is MNHEY and CDR2 is SVGAGI in the germline V gene. This CDR3 is built from 14 residues. With 5 bases removed from V and 9 bases from J, the gap between germline ends came to 14 bases. The CDR3 here is CASSHTGGGSPLHF. The CDR3, as DNA: TGTGCCAGCAGTCACACCGGAGGTGGTTCACCCCTCCACTTT.

The chain recombines TRBV5-6 with TRBJ1-1, with D possibly matching TRBD1 (6 bases). Germline V gene data show CDR1 as SGHDT and CDR2 as YYEEEE. The CDR3 runs to 15 residues. V was pared by 0 bases and J by 6 bases, with 15 bases between. CDR3 coding DNA: TGTGCCAGCAGCTTGGTGGCGGGGGCAGGAGCTGAAGCTTTCTTT. It is translated as CASSLVAGAGAEAFF.

A few counts support this clone. The gene calls are TRBV27 and TRBJ1-2; no firm D call. The CDR3 length is 12 residues. Germline V gene lookup returns CDR1 MNHEY and CDR2 SMNVEV (reference sequence). Trimming took off 5 bases at V and 7 bases at J, with 11 bases between the two ends. The CDR3 DNA sequence: TGTGCCAGCAGTCTGGAGGGAGTTGGCTACACCTTC. As protein: CASSLEGVGYTF.

The chain joins TRBV6-4 to TRBJ2-2; possible D gene TRBD2, 6 bases. The CDR3 length is 14 residues. Germline assignment: CDR1 MRHNA and CDR2 SNTAGT. V shed 3 bases and J shed 3 bases, with 8 bases lying between them. CDR3 sequence reads: CASSEGEDTGELFF. The CDR3 DNA sequence: TGTGCCAGCAGTGAGGGGGAGGACACCGGGGAGCTGTTTTTT.

The chain uses TRBV7-9 and TRBJ1-2; TRBD1 agrees at 7 bases. V lost 7 bases and J lost 7; bases outside the gene matches: 9. Germline loops: CDR1 SEHNR, CDR2 FQNEAQ (reference sequence). The CDR3 totals 13 residues. Here the CDR3 DNA reads TGTGCCAGCATCCCCGACAGGGTTGGTGGCTACACCTTC. This sequence encodes CASIPDRVGGYTF.

The chain is built from TRBV7-9 and TRBJ1-5; D unresolved. CDR1 is SEHNR, CDR2 FQNEAQ, per germline (reference sequence). The length of the CDR3 is 13 residues. Deletions cut 1 base from V and 4 bases from J, with 5 bases between. DNA of the CDR3: TGTGCCAGCAGCTTAGGAGTAAATCAGCCCCAGCATTTT. Translating it yields CASSLGVNQPQHF.

This clone was seen only a few times. The chain recombines TRBV30 with TRBJ1-5, with a possible D match to TRBD1 (5 bases). This CDR3 is 13 amino acids long. Per the germline V gene, CDR1 is GTSNPN and CDR2 is SVGIG (reference sequence). Trimming took off 1 base at V and 3 bases at J, with 7 bases between the two ends. CDR3 sequence reads: CAWSGQYNQPQHF. CDR3 bases: TGTGCCTGGAGTGGACAGTACAATCAGCCCCAGCATTTT.

The rearrangement joins TRBV4-1 to TRBJ2-1; 11 nucleotides match TRBD1. The CDR3 extends over 16 amino acids. Unmatched junction bases numbered 12, after V lost 7 bases and J lost 7 bases. The germline gives CDR1 MGHRA, CDR2 YSYEKL. The CDR3 coding sequence is TGCGCCAGCACCGAAGCAGGACAGGGGGCTTGGAATGAGCAGTTCTTC. The encoded protein is CASTEAGQGAWNEQFF.

This chain connects TRBV9 to TRBJ1-3, with 7 bases matching TRBD1. The CDR3 is 14 amino acids. Germline V lookup: CDR1 SGDLS, CDR2 YYNGEE. Losses at the gene ends were 0 bases for V and 4 bases for J; bases not matched to a gene: 1. CDR3 nucleotide sequence: TGTGCCAGCAGCGTAGGACAGGGCGGAAACACCATATATTTT. This encodes CASSVGQGGNTIYF.

This clone is a singleton in its sample. This chain uses TRBV29-1 with TRBJ1-2; D remains unclear. CDR1 and CDR2 from the germline V gene are SQVTM and ANQGSEA. The V end was cut by 8 bases, the J end by 0 bases, with 13 bases between. The CDR3 covers 13 residues. CDR3 region: CSTESLANYGYTF. For the CDR3, the DNA is TGCAGCACAGAGAGTTTAGCTAACTATGGCTACACCTTC.

This sequence joins TRBV14 and TRBJ1-1; D is unclear. V dropped 2 bases and J dropped 10 bases, with 14 bases sitting between them. Per the germline V gene, CDR1 is SGHDN and CDR2 is FVKESK. The CDR3 is 13 amino acids. The chain's CDR3 is CASSQMGGSPAFF. For the CDR3, the DNA is TGTGCCAGCAGCCAAATGGGAGGGAGCCCAGCTTTCTTT.

This clone showed up just a few times. The chain carries TRBV2 and TRBJ2-7, with 7 bases lining up with TRBD1. Germline CDR1 SNHLY, CDR2 FYNNEI. The CDR3 totals 13 residues. Losses at the gene ends were 8 bases for V and 5 bases for J; bases not matched to a gene: 9. DNA of the CDR3: TGTGCCAGCTACTTCGACAGGGCTCACGAGCAGTACTTC. This codes for CASYFDRAHEQYF.

The chain has TRBV15 and TRBJ1-2; the D gene is possibly TRBD1 (5 bases). The CDR3 is 12 residues long. CDR1 is LNHNV and CDR2 is YYDKDF in the germline V gene (reference sequence). Deletions cut 5 bases from V and 7 bases from J, with 11 bases between. The CDR3 here is CATSGGDSGYTF. CDR3 DNA sequence: TGTGCCACCAGCGGGGGGGACTCTGGCTACACCTTC. Full variable domain (rest looked up from reference TRBV15 and TRBJ1-2): DAMVIQNPRYQVTQFGKPVTLSCSQTLNHNVMYWYQQKSSQAPKLLFHYYDKDFNNEADTPDNFQSRRPNTSFCFLDIRSPGLGDTAMYLCATSGGDSGYTFGSGTRLTVV.

The chain carries TRBV18 and TRBJ1-3; 7 positions match TRBD1. Per the germline V gene, CDR1 is KGHSH and CDR2 is LQKENI. V lost 2 bases and J lost 2; bases outside the gene matches: 12. The CDR3 is made up of 18 amino acids. This CDR3 is CASSPRRGNRGTGNTIYF. The CDR3 coding sequence is TGTGCCAGCTCACCAAGGCGGGGAAACAGGGGAACTGGAAACACCATATATTTT.

The rearrangement uses TRBV7-9 and TRBJ1-1, with D perhaps TRBD1 (5 bases). Germline assignment: CDR1 SEHNR and CDR2 FQNEAQ (reference sequence). Trimming stripped 0 bases from V and 1 base from J, with 9 bases between. The CDR3 is 15 amino acids. The CDR3 spells CASSLAGGKNTEAFF. The CDR3 DNA reads TGTGCCAGCAGCTTAGCGGGGGGAAAGAACACTGAAGCTTTCTTT. The full variable domain, its missing parts supplied by reference TRBV7-9 and TRBJ1-1, is DTGVSQNPRHKITKRGQNVTFRCDPISEHNRLYWYRQTLGQGPEFLTYFQNEAQLEKSRLLSDRFSAERPKGSFSTLEIQRTEQGDSAMYLCASSLAGGKNTEAFFGQGTRLTVV.

This chain uses TRBV5-8 with TRBJ1-5; weak D call: TRBD1 (6 bases). The CDR3 length is 15 residues. V was shortened by 4 bases and J by 4 bases, with 15 bases between the two germline ends. Germline lookup yields CDR1 SGHTS and CDR2 YDEGEE. The chain's CDR3 is CASSTYTGPNQPQHF. CDR3 coding DNA: TGTGCCAGCAGCACCTATACAGGGCCTAATCAGCCCCAGCATTTT. The full variable domain, with the rest looked up from reference TRBV5-8 and TRBJ1-5, is EAGVTQSPTHLIKTRGQQATLRCSPISGHTSVYWYQQALGLGLQFLLWYDEGEERNRGNFPPRFSGRQFPNYSSELNVNALELEDSALYLCASSTYTGPNQPQHFGDGTRLSIL.

CDR3 nucleotides: TGTGCCAGCAGCTTAACGAGGCTAGCGGGGGGTAGCAATGAGCAGTTCTTC. Residues: CASSLTRLAGGSNEQFF. This chain links TRBV7-3 with TRBJ2-1; TRBD2 aligns across 11 bases. The CDR3 sequence is 17 residues long. Trimming cost V 0 bases and J 6 bases; bases outside gene matches: 7. The germline CDR1 and CDR2 sequences are SGHTA and FQGTGA.

The sample holds one count of this clone. Other DNA variants within this sample encode the same CDR3. The J gene is TRBJ1-1, the V gene TRBV6-5; no definite D call. CDR1 and CDR2 (germline): MNHEY, SVGAGI. CDR3 size: 13 residues. Deletions cut 2 bases from V and 0 bases from J, with 4 bases between. The CDR3 region is CASSYLMNTEAFF. The DNA for the CDR3 is TGTGCCAGCAGTTACCTAATGAACACTGAAGCTTTCTTT.

V is TRBV30 and J is TRBJ1-6; D gene unclear. CDR1 and CDR2 (germline): GTSNPN, SVGIG (reference sequence). The germline V and J ends were trimmed by 0 bases and 0 bases, with 12 bases remaining between them. This CDR3 contains 17 residues. The CDR3 reads CAWSVPYRGSYNSPLHF. CDR3 nucleotide sequence: TGTGCCTGGAGTGTACCATACCGAGGCTCCTATAATTCACCCCTCCACTTT.

V is TRBV13 and J is TRBJ1-6; D may be TRBD1 (6 bases). Germline V lookup: CDR1 PRHDT, CDR2 FYEKMQ (reference sequence). The V gene lost 0 bases and the J gene lost 9 bases, with 9 bases spanning the gap. This CDR3 has 14 amino acids. The CDR3 DNA is TGTGCCAGCAGCTTAGGCAGGGGTACTTCACCCCTCCACTTT. Its protein is CASSLGRGTSPLHF.

The chain is built from TRBV9 and TRBJ2-3; D is unresolved. The V gene's germline CDR1 is SGDLS and CDR2 YYNGEE. This CDR3 has 12 amino acids. V was cut by 3 bases and J by 2 bases, with 4 bases left in between. CDR3 loop: CASSANTDTQYF. CDR3 nucleotide sequence: TGTGCCAGCAGCGCTAACACAGATACGCAGTATTTT.

This sequence joins TRBV7-2 and TRBJ2-4; 10 nucleotides agree with TRBD2. The CDR3 runs 14 residues. CDR1 is SGHTA and CDR2 is FQGNSA in the germline V gene. The V segment lost 4 bases and the J segment 9 bases; nucleotides outside the gene matches: 6. CDR3 DNA sequence: TGTGCCAGCAGCTCATCCAGCGGGAGGGGCATTCAGTACTTC. It yields the protein CASSSSSGRGIQYF.

The genes are TRBV19 and TRBJ2-1; the D gene is possibly TRBD1 (6 bases). The germline V and J ends were trimmed by 6 bases and 10 bases, with 10 bases remaining between them. Germline assignment: CDR1 LNHDA and CDR2 SQIVND (reference sequence). The CDR3 runs to 11 residues. The CDR3 protein is CASRGAREQFF. CDR3 nucleotides: TGTGCCAGTAGGGGGGCGAGGGAGCAGTTCTTC. Full variable domain (remainder filled in from reference TRBV19 and TRBJ2-1): DGGITQSPKYLFRKEGQNVTLSCEQNLNHDAMYWYRQDPGQGLRLIYYSQIVNDFQKGDIAEGYSVSREKKESFPLTVTSAQKNPTAFYLCASRGAREQFFGPGTRLTVL.

The gene calls are TRBV11-2 and TRBJ2-1, with 13 bases fitting TRBD2. CDR1 is SGHAT, CDR2 FQNNGV, per germline. The trim removed 4 bases at V and 5 bases at J, leaving 5 bases unmatched. CDR3 length: 16 residues. The CDR3 DNA reads TGTGCCAGCAGCTCGGCCGGGACTAGCGGGGACAATGAGCAGTTCTTC. This gives the protein CASSSAGTSGDNEQFF. The full variable domain, its missing parts supplied by reference TRBV11-2 and TRBJ2-1, is EAGVAQSPRYKIIEKRQSVAFWCNPISGHATLYWYQQILGQGPKLLIQFQNNGVVDDSQLPKDRFSAERLKGVDSTLKIQPAKLEDSAVYLCASSSAGTSGDNEQFFGPGTRLTVL.

Comments on this clone: The junction departs from germline at one end; a sequencing error may be responsible. The chain carries TRBV30 and TRBJ1-1; no clear D gene. The CDR3 consists of 13 residues. Germline-derived CDR1 and CDR2 are GTSNPN and SVGIG (reference sequence). The CDR3 protein is CARSVGGHTEAFF. For the CDR3, the DNA is TGTGCCCGGAGTGTCGGTGGGCACACTGAAGCTTTCTTT.

This rearrangement joins TRBV6-1 to TRBJ1-2; 8 bases line up with TRBD1. J was trimmed by 3 bases and V by 0 bases; bases with no gene match: 3. Germline lookup yields CDR1 MNHNS and CDR2 SASEGT. The CDR3 contains 15 residues. CDR3 sequence reads: CASSEAAGGDYGYTF. The CDR3, as DNA: TGTGCCAGCAGTGAAGCGGCAGGGGGCGACTATGGCTACACCTTC.